These 17 T cell receptor beta chains originate from one sample sequenced in a study of PD-1 blockade in classical Hodgkin lymphoma. Each of the patients experienced relapse following autologous stem cell transplantation, and their brentuximab vedotin exposure differed. Some clones are missing from TCRdb's copy, which holds only in-frame ones; the method was immunoSEQ multiplex PCR. The sample contains about 17,000 clones, around 75% of which appear only once. This material consisted of peripheral blood mononuclear cells (PBMCs), taken at baseline. All receptors come from a human donor with classical Hodgkin lymphoma.

This clone was counted between two and nine times. The rearrangement uses TRBV7-2 and TRBJ1-6; no clear D. CDR1 SGHTA and CDR2 FQGNSA come from the germline V gene. V lost 3 bases and J lost 8, with 11 bases in between. The CDR3 totals 14 residues. As DNA, the CDR3 is TGTGCCAGCAGCTTTTCCTGGAGGGATTCACCCCTCCACTTT. It translates to CASSFSWRDSPLHF.

The sample holds one count of this clone. The chain has TRBV7-9 and TRBJ2-1, with 9 bases matching TRBD1. Germline lookup yields CDR1 SEHNR and CDR2 FQNEAQ (reference sequence). V lost 6 bases and J lost 4; bases outside the gene matches: 7. This CDR3 contains 15 residues. The CDR3 spells CASSSGQGNYNEQFF. Written as DNA, the CDR3 is TGTGCCAGCAGTTCGGGACAGGGTAATTACAATGAGCAGTTCTTC.

The chain is built from TRBV18 and TRBJ2-7; 8 nucleotides align to TRBD1. The CDR3 spans 14 residues. V was clipped by 3 bases and J by 2 bases; unmatched bases: 3. CDR1 KGHSH and CDR2 LQKENI come from the germline V gene. The chain's CDR3 is CASSPSTGAYEQYF. DNA of the CDR3: TGTGCCAGCTCACCGTCGACAGGGGCCTACGAGCAGTACTTC.

This clone was counted only a few times. V and J are TRBV4-3 and TRBJ2-7, with D perhaps matching TRBD1 (6 bases). This CDR3 region has 16 residues. The V and J ends lost 0 bases and 4 bases respectively, with 16 bases between them. Germline V CDR1 and CDR2: LGHNA, YSLEER. CDR3 bases: TGCGCCAGCAGCCAAGAGATGTACAGGGACGGGTACGAGCAGTACTTC. Translated: CASSQEMYRDGYEQYF.

The chain combines TRBV7-2 with TRBJ2-2; weak D call: TRBD1 (5 bases). The V and J ends lost 5 bases and 0 bases respectively, with 13 bases between them. The CDR3 is made up of 16 amino acids. Per the germline V gene, CDR1 is SGHTA and CDR2 is FQGNSA. Written as DNA, the CDR3 is TGTGCCAGCAGCAACAACAGGTTCGCGAACACCGGGGAGCTGTTTTTT. Its protein product is CASSNNRFANTGELFF.

CDR3 coding DNA: TGTGCCAGCAGCCCATTCGGGGGGGACCCGGATGGCTACACCTTC. The encoded protein is CASSPFGGDPDGYTF. The chain uses TRBV7-9 and TRBJ1-2; tentatively, D is TRBD1 (5 bases). The ends were cut back, 5 bases at V and 6 bases at J, with 19 bases in the middle. The CDR3 covers 15 residues. Germline V gene lookup returns CDR1 SEHNR and CDR2 FQNEAQ (reference sequence).

The DNA for the CDR3 is TGTGCCAGCAGTTCCCAGGCGGGGTCCTCCTATGGCTACACCTTC. This gives the protein CASSSQAGSSYGYTF. The chain joins TRBV4-2 to TRBJ1-2, with D unclear. CDR1 and CDR2 from the germline V gene are LGHNA and YNFKEQ. The CDR3 runs to 15 residues. Deletions cut 6 bases from V and 4 bases from J, with 18 bases between.

V usage is TRBV5-6 and J usage is TRBJ2-5; TRBD2 might be the D (5 bases). Between the trimmed V and J ends, which lost 7 bases and 2 bases, there was a span of 18 bases. Per the germline V gene, CDR1 is SGHDT and CDR2 is YYEEEE. The CDR3 is made up of 15 amino acids. As DNA, the CDR3 is TGTGCCAGCGGTAAGTGGAGGACTGCTCAAGAGACCCAGTACTTC. This sequence encodes CASGKWRTAQETQYF.

This clone was recorded only once. The gene calls are TRBV6-1 and TRBJ1-3; D remains ambiguous. CDR3 length equals 13 residues. Germline CDR1 is MNHNS and CDR2 is SASEGT. V was pared by 10 bases and J by 1 base, with 11 bases between. The chain's CDR3 is CATRLYSGNTIYF. As DNA, the CDR3 is TGTGCCACCCGACTATATTCTGGAAACACCATATATTTT.

There are a few counts of this clone. The chain carries TRBV30 and TRBJ1-1; 7 bases agree with TRBD1. V lost 4 bases and J lost 4; bases outside the gene matches: 6. The CDR3 extends over 13 amino acids. CDR1 and CDR2 from the germline V gene are GTSNPN and SVGIG (reference sequence). The DNA for the CDR3 is TGTGCCTGGACCCTAGGGGGCGGCACTGAAGCTTTCTTT. This translates into CAWTLGGGTEAFF.

This clone was seen more than once but under ten times. The V and J genes are TRBV6-1 and TRBJ2-2; D gene uncertain. V lost 2 bases, J lost 6 bases, and 4 bases lay in between. The CDR3 sequence is 12 residues long. The germline CDR1 and CDR2 sequences are MNHNS and SASEGT. The CDR3 sequence: CASSERPGELFF. The DNA for the CDR3 is TGTGCCAGCAGTGAAAGACCCGGGGAGCTGTTTTTT.

This clone has only a few counts. J is TRBJ1-3 and V is TRBV30; D remains ambiguous. Germline V gene lookup returns CDR1 GTSNPN and CDR2 SVGIG (reference sequence). The CDR3 loop spans 13 amino acids. Trimming shortened V by 4 bases and J by 0 bases, and 7 bases separated the two germline ends. The CDR3, as DNA: TGTGCCTGGAACGCGAACTCTGGAAACACCATATATTTT. This encodes CAWNANSGNTIYF.

The rearrangement joins TRBV29-1 to TRBJ1-1; no reliable D call. With 6 bases removed from V and 5 bases from J, the gap between germline ends came to 22 bases. Looked up from germline, CDR1 is SQVTM and CDR2 is ANQGSEA. The CDR3 contains 15 residues. The CDR3, as DNA: TGCAGCGTGAGGAGAGGAGGCGTTGCGCGAACTGAAGCTTTCTTT. This codes for CSVRRGGVARTEAFF.

The gene calls are TRBV21-1 and TRBJ2-5; the DNA was not compared with TRBD1, the D call given in the table. TRBV21-1 is annotated as a pseudogene. The CDR3 has 15 amino acids. The CDR3 coding sequence is TGTGCCAGCAGCATACGGACAGGGAAACAAGAGACCCAGTACTTC. It yields the protein CASSIRTGKQETQYF.

The chain is built from TRBV18 and TRBJ2-3; the match to TRBD2 covers 7 bases. After removal of 4 bases from V and 3 bases from J, the junction contained 13 bases not matched to a gene. The germline CDR1 and CDR2 sequences are KGHSH and LQKENI. This CDR3 comprises 17 residues. Here the CDR3 reads CASSLRPGGRGTDTQYF. The DNA of the CDR3 is TGTGCCAGCTCACTACGTCCGGGCGGGAGAGGTACAGATACGCAGTATTTT.

The V gene is TRBV27, the J gene TRBJ2-5; TRBD1 matches at 10 bases. Germline assignment: CDR1 MNHEY and CDR2 SMNVEV (reference sequence). The CDR3 spans 15 residues. V shed 6 bases and J 1 base; nucleotides not matched to a gene: 5. The CDR3 region is CASSPGTGVQETQYF. CDR3 sequence (DNA): TGTGCCAGCAGCCCCGGGACAGGGGTCCAAGAGACCCAGTACTTC.

The chain links TRBV5-6 to TRBJ2-1; D possibly corresponds to TRBD1 (5 bases). V was pared by 0 bases and J by 4 bases, with 8 bases between. Germline loops: CDR1 SGHDT, CDR2 YYEEEE. There are 14 residues in the CDR3. The CDR3: CASSLGNRYNEQFF. The CDR3 DNA follows: TGTGCCAGCAGCTTGGGGAACAGGTACAATGAGCAGTTCTTC.